The present entry profiles one T cell receptor beta chain with its context. Its antigen is not known. Germline assignment: CDR1 MNHEY and CDR2 SVGAGI. This CDR3 is 15 amino acids long. The trim removed 2 bases at V and 4 bases at J, leaving 4 bases unmatched. This record comes from a study of vaccination effects on CD4 cells after COVID-19. Sequencing was performed with immunoSEQ multiplex PCR; in TCRdb, only in-frame clones are kept and a portion is missing. The table shows tens of thousands of clones, with around 85% occurring only once. When less than 12 days of culture had elapsed, CD4+ T cells were isolated. Subjects were given two BNT162b2 or mRNA-1273 vaccine doses. Absence of prior SARS-CoV-2 infection characterized the vaccine recipients, who showed negative nucleocapsid antibodies.

The chain recombines TRBV6-5 with TRBJ1-2; TRBD1 matches at 10 bases. The receptor comes from a human donor who received a COVID-19 vaccine. The material was CD4+ T cells from PBMCs cultured without peptide, obtained after COVID-19 vaccination. This CDR3 is CASSYKGDRGYGYTF. The CDR3 coding sequence is TGTGCCAGCAGTTACAAAGGGGACAGGGGCTATGGCTACACCTTC.